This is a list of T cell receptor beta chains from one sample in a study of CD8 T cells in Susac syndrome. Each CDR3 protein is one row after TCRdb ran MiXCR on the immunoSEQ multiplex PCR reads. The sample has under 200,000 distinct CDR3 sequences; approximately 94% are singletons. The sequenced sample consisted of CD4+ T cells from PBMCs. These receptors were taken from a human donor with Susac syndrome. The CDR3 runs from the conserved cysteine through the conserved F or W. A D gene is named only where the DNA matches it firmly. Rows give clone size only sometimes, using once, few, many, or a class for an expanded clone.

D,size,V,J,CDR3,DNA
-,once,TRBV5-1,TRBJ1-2,CASRPGEYGYTF,TGCGCCAGCAGACCAGGGGAATATGGCTACACCTTC
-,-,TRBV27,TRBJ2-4,CASSLGGKNIQYF,TGTGCCAGCAGTTTAGGGGGGAAAAACATTCAGTACTTC
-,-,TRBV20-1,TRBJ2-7,CSASDRPTYEQYF,TGCAGTGCTAGTGACAGGCCTACCTACGAGCAGTACTTC
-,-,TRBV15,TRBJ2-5,CATSVRMGEETQYF,TGTGCCACCAGCGTCCGGATGGGGGAAGAGACCCAGTACTTC
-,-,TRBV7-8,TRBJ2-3,CASSSNRDTQYF,TGTGCCAGCAGCTCGAACAGGGATACGCAGTATTTT
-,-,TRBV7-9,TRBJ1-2,CASRWTSNYGYTF,TGTGCCAGCAGGTGGACTTCTAACTATGGCTACACCTTC
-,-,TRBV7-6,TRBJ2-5,CASSLYRYQETQYF,TGTGCCAGCAGCTTATATCGGTACCAAGAGACCCAGTACTTC
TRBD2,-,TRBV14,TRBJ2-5,CASSQLTSGATQYF,TGTGCCAGCAGCCAGTTGACTAGCGGGGCGACCCAGTACTTC
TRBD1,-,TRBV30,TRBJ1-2,CAWSVDREGYGYTF,TGTGCCTGGAGTGTCGACAGGGAGGGCTATGGCTACACCTTC
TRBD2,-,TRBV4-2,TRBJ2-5,CASSLTSGSLQETQYF,TGTGCCAGCAGCCTTACTAGCGGGAGCCTCCAAGAGACCCAGTACTTC
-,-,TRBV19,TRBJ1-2,CASSGPGTPTTVAGYTF,TGTGCCAGTAGTGGACCCGGGACACCGACTACGGTTGCTGGCTACACCTTC
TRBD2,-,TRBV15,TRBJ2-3,CATSRRLAVTQYF,TGTGCCACCAGCCGAAGACTAGCGGTTACGCAGTATTTT
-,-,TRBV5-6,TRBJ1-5,CASSLGSYNQPQHF,TGTGCCAGCAGCCTAGGAAGCTACAATCAGCCCCAGCATTTT
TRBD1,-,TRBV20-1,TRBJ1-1,CSAPTGEDTEAFF,TGCAGTGCCCCGACAGGGGAGGACACTGAAGCTTTCTTT
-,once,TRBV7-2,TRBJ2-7,CASSLAGKSEQYF,TGTGCCAGCAGCTTGGCAGGGAAGAGCGAGCAGTACTTC
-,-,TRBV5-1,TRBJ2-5,CASSLGRWNSQETQYF,TGCGCCAGCAGCTTAGGACGCTGGAACAGCCAAGAGACCCAGTACTTC
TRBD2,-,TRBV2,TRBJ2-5,CASSEPSGGARETQYF,TGTGCCAGCAGTGAACCCAGCGGGGGGGCCAGAGAGACCCAGTACTTC
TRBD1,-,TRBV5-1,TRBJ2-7,CASSQGQGYYEQYF,TGCGCCAGCAGCCAAGGACAGGGATACTACGAGCAGTACTTC
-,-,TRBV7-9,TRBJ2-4,CASSPSLSLNIQYF,TGTGCCAGCAGCCCGTCGCTGAGTTTGAACATTCAGTACTTC
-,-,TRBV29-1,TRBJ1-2,CSVEPGMGYTF,TGCAGCGTTGAACCGGGGATGGGCTACACCTTC
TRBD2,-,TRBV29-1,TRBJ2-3,CSGASGVTDTQYF,TGCAGCGGAGCTAGCGGGGTGACAGATACGCAGTATTTT
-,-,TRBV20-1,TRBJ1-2,CSAVRARGSPGYTF,TGCAGTGCGGTTCGGGCCCGAGGGTCTCCTGGCTACACCTTC
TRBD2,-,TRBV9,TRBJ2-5,CASSVRAGPQETQYF,TGTGCCAGCAGCGTTAGAGCGGGGCCGCAAGAGACCCAGTACTTC
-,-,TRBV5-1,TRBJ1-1,CASSLLDNTEAFF,TGCGCCAGCAGCCTTCTCGACAACACTGAAGCTTTCTTT
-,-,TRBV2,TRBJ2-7,CASSRGPFSYEQYF,TGTGCCAGCAGTCGGGGACCATTCTCCTACGAGCAGTACTTC
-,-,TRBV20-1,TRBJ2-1,CSVRGGYDDNEQFF,TGCAGTGTCAGAGGCGGGTACGACGACAATGAGCAGTTCTTC
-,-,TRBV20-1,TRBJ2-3,CSAREVQGTDTQYF,TGCAGTGCTAGAGAGGTCCAGGGCACAGATACGCAGTATTTT
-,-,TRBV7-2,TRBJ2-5,CASRRTSIQETQYF,TGTGCCAGCAGACGAACTAGCATCCAAGAGACCCAGTACTTC
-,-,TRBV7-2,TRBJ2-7,CASSLARTSYEQYF,TGTGCCAGCAGCTTAGCTCGCACTTCCTACGAGCAGTACTTC
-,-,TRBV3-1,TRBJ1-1,CASSLRDISSEAFF,TGTGCCAGCAGCCTCCGGGACATCTCATCTGAAGCTTTCTTT
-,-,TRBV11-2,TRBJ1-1,CASSVRAEAFF,TGTGCCAGCAGCGTCAGGGCTGAAGCTTTCTTT
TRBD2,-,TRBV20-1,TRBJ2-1,CSATGTSDYNEQFF,TGCAGTGCTACCGGGACTAGCGACTACAATGAGCAGTTCTTC
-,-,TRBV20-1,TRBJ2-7,CSALSDRPSSYEQYF,TGCAGTGCTCTCTCCGACAGGCCGAGCTCCTACGAGCAGTACTTC
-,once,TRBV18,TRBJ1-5,CASSPRGGIGYSNQPQHF,TGTGCCAGCTCACCACGTGGGGGTATCGGGTATAGCAATCAGCCCCAGCATTTT